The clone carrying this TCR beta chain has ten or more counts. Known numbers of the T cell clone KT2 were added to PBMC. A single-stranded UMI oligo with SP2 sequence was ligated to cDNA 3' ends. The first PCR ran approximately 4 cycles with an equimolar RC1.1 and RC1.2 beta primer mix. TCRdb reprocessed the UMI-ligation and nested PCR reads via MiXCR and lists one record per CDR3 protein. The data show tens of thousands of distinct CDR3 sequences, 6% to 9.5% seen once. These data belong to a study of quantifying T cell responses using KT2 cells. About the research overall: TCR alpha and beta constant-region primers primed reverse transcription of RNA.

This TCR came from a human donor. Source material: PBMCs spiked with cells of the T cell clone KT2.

As DNA, the CDR3 is TGCAGCCTCGAGGAGGGAGTCAATGAGCAGTTCTTC. This translates into CSLEEGVNEQFF. The gene calls are TRBV29-1 and TRBJ2-1; tentatively, D is TRBD2 (6 bases). Trimming left V 8 bases short and J 6 bases short, with 14 bases between. Germline V gene data show CDR1 as SQVTM and CDR2 as ANQGSEA. The CDR3 covers 12 residues.